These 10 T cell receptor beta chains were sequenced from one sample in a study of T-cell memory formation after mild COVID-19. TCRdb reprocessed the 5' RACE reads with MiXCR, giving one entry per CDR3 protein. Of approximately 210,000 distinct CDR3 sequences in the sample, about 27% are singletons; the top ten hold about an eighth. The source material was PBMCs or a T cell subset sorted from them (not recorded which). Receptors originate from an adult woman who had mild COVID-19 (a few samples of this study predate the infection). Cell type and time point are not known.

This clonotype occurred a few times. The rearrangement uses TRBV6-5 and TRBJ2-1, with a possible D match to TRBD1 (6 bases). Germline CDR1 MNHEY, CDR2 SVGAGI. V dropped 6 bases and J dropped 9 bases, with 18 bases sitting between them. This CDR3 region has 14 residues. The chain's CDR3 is CASSPRQGRGEQFF. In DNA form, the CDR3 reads TGTGCCAGCAGCCCGAGGCAGGGGCGAGGTGAGCAGTTCTTC.

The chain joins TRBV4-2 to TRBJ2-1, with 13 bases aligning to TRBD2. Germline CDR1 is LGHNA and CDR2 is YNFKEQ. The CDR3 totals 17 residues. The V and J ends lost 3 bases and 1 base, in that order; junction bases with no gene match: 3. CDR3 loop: CASSQGTSGTSYNEQFF. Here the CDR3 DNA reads TGTGCCAGCAGCCAGGGGACTAGCGGGACATCCTACAATGAGCAGTTCTTC.

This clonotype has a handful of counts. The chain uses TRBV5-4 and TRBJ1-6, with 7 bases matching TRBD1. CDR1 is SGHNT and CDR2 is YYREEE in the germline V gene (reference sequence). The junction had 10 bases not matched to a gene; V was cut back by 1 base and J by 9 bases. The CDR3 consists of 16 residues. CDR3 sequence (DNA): TGTGCCAGCAGCTTGTTAATGATAGGGGGCGGTTCACCCCTCCACTTT. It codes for CASSLLMIGGGSPLHF.

The CDR3 loop reads CASSLGGSGDSGANVLTF. CDR3 sequence (DNA): TGCGCCAGCAGCTTGGGTGGCAGCGGGGACTCTGGGGCCAACGTCCTGACTTTC. The chain has TRBV5-1 and TRBJ2-6; 7 bases map to TRBD2. The V gene's germline CDR1 is SGHRS and CDR2 YFSETQ. The CDR3 is made up of 18 amino acids. V lost 0 bases and J lost 0; bases outside the gene matches: 6.

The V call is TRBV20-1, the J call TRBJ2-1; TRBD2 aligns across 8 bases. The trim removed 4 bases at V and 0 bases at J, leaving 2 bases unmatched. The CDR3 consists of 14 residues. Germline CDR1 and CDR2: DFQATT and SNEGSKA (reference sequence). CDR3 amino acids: CSATGLASYNEQFF. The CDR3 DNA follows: TGCAGTGCTACCGGACTAGCCTCCTACAATGAGCAGTTCTTC.

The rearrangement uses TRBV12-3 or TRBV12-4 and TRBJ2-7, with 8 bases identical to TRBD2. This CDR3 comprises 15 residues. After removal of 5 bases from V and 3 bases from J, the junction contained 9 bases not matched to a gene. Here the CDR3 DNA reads TGTGCCAGCAGTCCCCCGGAGCGGGGGCTCTACGAGCAGTACTTC. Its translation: CASSPPERGLYEQYF.

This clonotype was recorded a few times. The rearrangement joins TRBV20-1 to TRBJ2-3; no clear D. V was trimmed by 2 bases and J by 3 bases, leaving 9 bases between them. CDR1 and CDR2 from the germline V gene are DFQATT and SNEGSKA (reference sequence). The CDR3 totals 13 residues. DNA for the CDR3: TGCAGTGCTAGAAAGAGGTTAACAGATACGCAGTATTTT. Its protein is CSARKRLTDTQYF.

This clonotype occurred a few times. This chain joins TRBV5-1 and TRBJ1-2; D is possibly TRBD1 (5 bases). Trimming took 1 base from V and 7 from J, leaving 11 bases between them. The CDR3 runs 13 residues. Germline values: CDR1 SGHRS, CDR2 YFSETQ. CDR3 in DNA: TGCGCCAGCAGCTTGCGGGGCGGCTTTGGCTACACCTTC. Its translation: CASSLRGGFGYTF. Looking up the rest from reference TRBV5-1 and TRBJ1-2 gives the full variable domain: KAGVTQTPRYLIKTRGQQVTLSCSPISGHRSVSWYQQTPGQGLQFLFEYFSETQRNKGNFPGRFSGRQFSNSRSEMNVSTLELGDSALYLCASSLRGGFGYTFGSGTRLTVV.

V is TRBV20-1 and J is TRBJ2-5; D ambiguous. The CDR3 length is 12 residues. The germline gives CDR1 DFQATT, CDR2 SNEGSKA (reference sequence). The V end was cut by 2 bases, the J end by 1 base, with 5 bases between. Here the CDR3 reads CSARWVQETQYF. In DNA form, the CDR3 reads TGCAGTGCTAGATGGGTCCAAGAGACCCAGTACTTC.

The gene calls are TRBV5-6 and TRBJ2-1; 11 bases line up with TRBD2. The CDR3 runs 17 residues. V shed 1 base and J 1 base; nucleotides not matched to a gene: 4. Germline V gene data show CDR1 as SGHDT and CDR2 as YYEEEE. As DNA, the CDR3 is TGTGCCAGCAGCTTGTGGCTAGCGGGAGGTTCCTACAATGAGCAGTTCTTC. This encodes CASSLWLAGGSYNEQFF. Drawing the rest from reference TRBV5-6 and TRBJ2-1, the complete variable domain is DAGVTQSPTHLIKTRGQQVTLRCSPKSGHDTVSWYQQALGQGPQFIFQYYEEEERQRGNFPDRFSGHQFPNYSSELNVNALLLGDSALYLCASSLWLAGGSYNEQFFGPGTRLTVL.